Following are 26 T cell receptor delta chains from one sample sequenced in a study of gammadelta T cells in human blood. TCRdb reran clone calling via CATT on the RT-PCR reads. This sample has 750 to 850 delta-chain clones; around 40% occur once, and the top ten carry about 15%. The sample comprised non-Vgamma9Vdelta2 gamma-delta T cells from infant blood. The origin of the receptors is a human donor.

Regarding this clone: A much larger clonotype is one base distant, so this may be a read error. Distinct nucleotide sequences in the sample also encode this CDR3. The V gene is TRDV1, the J gene TRDJ1; 7 bases align to TRDD3. CDR1 TSWWSYY and CDR2 QGS come from the germline V gene. The CDR3 runs 19 residues. The CDR3 is CALGDLTVHPPYWGDKLIF. Here the CDR3 DNA reads TGTGCTCTCGGGGATCTAACAGTCCACCCCCCCTACTGGGGCGATAAACTCATCTTT.

As to this clone: This may be a read error, as it is one base from a much larger clone. The gene calls are TRDV1 and TRDJ1; 7 bases are a match to TRDD3. CDR3 length: 22 residues. Unmatched junction bases numbered 25, after V lost 3 bases and J lost 0 bases. Germline V gives CDR1 TSWWSYY, CDR2 QGS. Written as DNA, the CDR3 is TGTGCTCTTGGGGACCTAGCAGCCTACTTCCGTACTGGGGACTCATACACCGATAAACTCATCTTT. Its protein product is CALGDLAAYFRTGDSYTDKLIF.

In regard to this clone: Germline is not matched at one junction end, which may reflect a read error. The rearrangement links TRDV1 to TRDJ1; the D gene is possibly TRDD3 (5 bases). This CDR3 comprises 24 residues. Germline-derived CDR1 and CDR2 are TSWWSYY and QGS. CDR3 nucleotides: TGTGCTATTGGGGAGCGATACTTACTTTCCACCCGTGGAGGGGGCCCTTGGTACACCGATAAACTCATCTTT. This translates into CAIGERYLLSTRGGGPWYTDKLIF.

This clone is judged hyperexpanded. In the same sample, other DNA sequences code for this CDR3. J is TRDJ1 and V is TRDV1; 11 nucleotides line up with TRDD3. The V and J ends lost 0 bases and 0 bases, in that order; junction bases with no gene match: 15. Germline CDR1 and CDR2: TSWWSYY and QGS. The CDR3 runs 21 residues. The CDR3 here is CALGELGLRVGDTPYTDKLIF. The CDR3 DNA sequence: TGTGCTCTTGGGGAACTCGGGCTACGGGTGGGGGATACGCCGTACACCGATAAACTCATCTTT.

As to this clone: This sequence may be a read error, since a much larger clone differs from it by one base. V and J are TRDV1 and TRDJ2; D possibly uses TRDD2 or TRDD3 (5 bases each). CDR3 length: 20 amino acids. Per germline, CDR1 TSWWSYY and CDR2 QGS. The V and J ends lost 7 bases and 3 bases respectively, with 30 bases between them. In nucleotides, the CDR3 is TGTGCTCTTGACGGCCGTCCACTAAGGGGGGTCCTAGCTATGACAGCACAACTCTTCTTT. This codes for CALDGRPLRGVLAMTAQLFF.

Regarding this clone: A much bigger clone sits one base away, suggesting this may be a read error. This chain uses TRDV1 with TRDJ1, with TRDD3 identical over 12 bases. V lost 2 bases, J lost 5 bases, and 15 bases stayed unmatched. The CDR3 runs 19 residues. Germline V CDR1 and CDR2: TSWWSYY, QGS. The DNA for the CDR3 is TGTGCTCTTGGGGAAGACTCCCCTCGCCTCTGGGGGATACGGGATAAACTCATCTTT. This gives the protein CALGEDSPRLWGIRDKLIF.

Only one count was recorded for this clone. Germline is not matched at one junction end, which may reflect a read error. The chain couples TRDV1 to TRDJ1; D is possibly TRDD3 (6 bases). Germline CDR1 reads TSWWSYY; CDR2 reads QGS. The CDR3 totals 19 residues. The CDR3: CALGINPPPSGARTDNLIF. CDR3 sequence (DNA): TGTGCTCTTGGGATCAACCCACCTCCATCTGGGGCCCGGACCGATAACCTCATCTTT.

Concerning this clone: This likely stems from a read error, as it lies one base from a far larger clone. At the DNA level, this CDR3 is encoded by other sequences in the same sample as well. V and J are TRDV1 and TRDJ1; 9 bases agree with TRDD2. Losses at the gene ends were 1 base for V and 1 base for J; bases not matched to a gene: 13. CDR1 is TSWWSYY and CDR2 is QGS in the germline V gene. This CDR3 has 19 amino acids. Here the CDR3 reads CALGEPLPTKLGGTDKLIF. CDR3 coding DNA: TGTGCTCTTGGGGAACCCCTTCCTACGAAACTAGGGGGCACCGATAAACTCATCTTT.

This clone has more than one count but fewer than ten. The chain uses TRDV1 and TRDJ1; TRDD2 matches at 9 bases. Germline lookup yields CDR1 TSWWSYY and CDR2 QGS. With V trimmed by 2 bases and J by 8 bases, 18 bases remained unmatched. CDR3 length: 18 residues. CDR3 region: CALGEGLPTRGFTGKLIF. CDR3 DNA sequence: TGTGCTCTTGGGGAAGGCCTTCCTACGCGTGGGTTTACGGGGAAACTCATCTTT.

The rearrangement uses TRDV1 and TRDJ1; 10 bases are a match to TRDD3. This CDR3 contains 19 residues. Germline lookup yields CDR1 TSWWSYY and CDR2 QGS. Unmatched junction bases numbered 12, after V lost 1 base and J lost 1 base. In DNA form, the CDR3 reads TGTGCTCTTGGGGAACCCAGATACTGGGGGATGCTTGGCACCGATAAACTCATCTTT. This sequence encodes CALGEPRYWGMLGTDKLIF.

This clone has just a few counts. The chain is built from TRDV1 and TRDJ1, with D maybe TRDD1 (5 bases). CDR3 length equals 20 residues. Germline CDR1 and CDR2: TSWWSYY and QGS. Trimming shortened V by 0 bases and J by 2 bases, and 25 bases separated the two germline ends. The CDR3 loop is CALGELTHHSRTLETDKLIF. The CDR3 region has the DNA TGTGCTCTTGGGGAACTGACCCACCATAGTAGGACCCTGGAGACCGATAAACTCATCTTT.

By share of the sample, this clone is large. V gene TRDV1 combines with J gene TRDJ1; D is unresolved. V lost 3 bases, J lost 0 bases, and 11 bases lay in between. The CDR3 is 15 amino acids. Germline CDR1 reads TSWWSYY; CDR2 reads QGS. CDR3 DNA: TGTGCTCTTGGGGATCTCATGTTTTACACCGATAAACTCATCTTT. This gives the protein CALGDLMFYTDKLIF.

This clone was picked up a small number of times. J is TRDJ1 and V is TRDV1, with TRDD3 identical over 9 bases. J was trimmed by 8 bases and V by 0 bases; bases with no gene match: 25. The CDR3 has 21 amino acids. CDR1 is TSWWSYY and CDR2 is QGS in the germline V gene. CDR3 in amino acids: CALGELVPRSNRGYARGKLIF. The CDR3 region has the DNA TGTGCTCTTGGGGAACTAGTGCCGAGATCCAACCGGGGATACGCAAGGGGAAAACTCATCTTT.

As concerns this clone: A single base is all that separates this from a far larger clone, so a read error is likely. This rearrangement joins TRDV1 to TRDJ1, with a tentative D call TRDD2 (9 bases). This CDR3 contains 19 residues. Germline loops: CDR1 TSWWSYY, CDR2 QGS. The DNA of the CDR3 is TGTGCTCGTGGGGAACCCCTTCCTACGAAACTGGGGGGCACCGATAAACTCATCTTT. This codes for CARGEPLPTKLGGTDKLIF.

Sample share makes this clone large. The chain combines TRAV38-2/DV8 with TRDJ1, with TRDD3 matching 13 bases. CDR1 and CDR2 (germline): TSESDYY, QEAYKQQN. CDR3 length equals 26 residues. The V and J ends lost 0 bases and 0 bases, in that order; junction bases with no gene match: 29. CDR3 region: CAYRSAGIISPGVYWGIRGYTDKLIF. The CDR3 DNA sequence: TGTGCTTATAGGAGCGCGGGTATAATCTCCCCAGGGGTGTACTGGGGGATACGTGGGTACACCGATAAACTCATCTTT.

With respect to this clone: With only one base between it and a far larger clone, this is likely a read error. The J gene is TRDJ1, the V gene TRDV1; tentative D call: TRDD3 (6 bases). Deletions cut 5 bases from V and 2 bases from J, with 27 bases between. From germline, CDR1 is TSWWSYY and CDR2 QGS. The CDR3 has 19 residues. CDR3 amino acids: CALGIQPPPSGARTDKLIF. Here the CDR3 DNA reads TGTGCTCTTGGGATCCAACCACCTCCATCTGGGGCCCGGACCGATAAACTCATCTTT.

This clone is termed large (0.1 to 1%). The sample has other DNA sequences that encode this CDR3 too. This rearrangement joins TRDV1 to TRDJ1; TRDD2 might be the D (5 bases). Per germline, CDR1 TSWWSYY and CDR2 QGS. V was trimmed by 0 bases and J by 0 bases, leaving 14 bases between them. The CDR3 contains 17 residues. In DNA form, the CDR3 reads TGTGCTCTTGGGGAACTTTTCCTTGCCCGGTACACCGATAAACTCATCTTT. It yields the protein CALGELFLARYTDKLIF.

Regarding this clone: A far larger clone is one nucleotide away, so this likely arose from a read error. The chain uses TRAV23/DV6 and TRDJ1; TRDD3 aligns across 13 bases. CDR3 length equals 22 residues. Germline V gene sequence: CDR1 NTAFDY, CDR2 IRPDVSE (reference sequence). The CDR3 DNA is TGTGCTGTGATGTACGTCCTCCTACTGGGGGATACGAATGGTACAGTTGCCAATAAACTCATCTTT. Protein sequence: CAVMYVLLLGDTNGTVANKLIF.

This clone is labeled large (0.1 to 1%). The rearrangement joins TRDV1 to TRDJ1, with D uncertain. V dropped 0 bases and J dropped 4 bases, with 18 bases sitting between them. Germline V lookup: CDR1 TSWWSYY, CDR2 QGS. This CDR3 is built from 17 residues. In DNA form, the CDR3 reads TGTGCTCTTGGGGAACTAGAGGCCCTCAGGGGTGGCGATAAACTCATCTTT. Amino acid sequence: CALGELEALRGGDKLIF.

In the case of this clone: This sequence is one base from a far larger clone and is likely a read error. The gene calls are TRAV38-2/DV8 and TRDJ1, with TRDD3 matching 8 bases. CDR3 length equals 16 residues. CDR1 and CDR2 (germline): TSESDYY, QEAYKQQN. V gave up 6 bases and J gave up 0 bases; unmatched junction bases: 10. The CDR3 sequence is CAYTLVLGAHTDKLIF. DNA for the CDR3: TGTGCTTATACTCTTGTACTGGGGGCGCACACCGATAAACTCATCTTT.

With respect to this clone: With a much larger clone just one base away, this may be a read error. The chain recombines TRDV1 with TRDJ2; the match to TRDD3 covers 8 bases. CDR3 size: 23 residues. Germline assignment: CDR1 TSWWSYY and CDR2 QGS. V dropped 2 bases and J dropped 2; count of bases not matched to a gene: 25. The CDR3 loop is CALGERPGLHNYLGDLLTAQLFF. The CDR3 DNA is TGTGCTCTTGGGGAAAGGCCCGGCCTTCATAATTACCTGGGGGACTTATTGACAGCACAACTCTTCTTT.

There are a few counts of this clone. The chain links TRDV1 to TRDJ1, with 9 bases matching TRDD3. The V gene's germline CDR1 is TSWWSYY and CDR2 QGS. V lost 4 bases and J lost 4; bases outside the gene matches: 16. This CDR3 has 18 amino acids. In DNA form, the CDR3 reads TGTGCTCTTGGGGGGGGCCTCGTCGGGGGGATACCGGGCGATAAACTCATCTTT. This encodes CALGGGLVGGIPGDKLIF.

This sequence joins TRDV1 and TRDJ1, with D perhaps TRDD2 or TRDD3 (7 bases each). The germline V gene has CDR1 TSWWSYY and CDR2 QGS. Trimming took off 2 bases at V and 8 bases at J, with 42 bases between the two ends. This CDR3 has 23 amino acids. CDR3 sequence: CALGEGSGSYATGDPELGQKLIF. CDR3 bases: TGTGCTCTTGGGGAAGGGTCAGGTTCCTACGCAACTGGGGATCCTGAGTTGGGTCAGAAACTCATCTTT.

This clone was found a few times. The chain recombines TRDV1 with TRDJ1; tentative D call: TRDD3 (5 bases). The CDR3 is 16 residues long. Per the germline V gene, CDR1 is TSWWSYY and CDR2 is QGS. Trimming cost V 5 bases and J 0 bases, with 16 bases left between them. CDR3 DNA sequence: TGTGCTCTTGGGAATCCGACGGGGGGTTACACCGATAAACTCATCTTT. Its protein is CALGNPTGGYTDKLIF.

With regard to this clone: A read error may explain this, as a much larger clone is one base away. V usage is TRDV1 and J usage is TRDJ1; TRDD3 aligns across 11 bases. The CDR3 spans 16 residues. Germline values: CDR1 TSWWSYY, CDR2 QGS. CDR3 in amino acids: CALGGPEELGDNKVIF. CDR3 DNA: TGTGCTCTTGGGGGACCGGAGGAACTGGGGGATAATAAAGTCATCTTT.

On this clone itself: A much bigger clone sits one base away, suggesting this may be a read error. The chain joins TRDV2 to TRDJ3, with a tentative D call TRDD3 (5 bases). Germline V gene data show CDR1 as GEAIGNYY and CDR2 as EKD. CDR3 length: 19 residues. CDR3 in amino acids: CACDTVDGESSWDTRRMFF. The CDR3 DNA reads TGTGCCTGTGACACCGTCGATGGGGAGAGCTCCTGGGACACCCGACGGATGTTTTTC.